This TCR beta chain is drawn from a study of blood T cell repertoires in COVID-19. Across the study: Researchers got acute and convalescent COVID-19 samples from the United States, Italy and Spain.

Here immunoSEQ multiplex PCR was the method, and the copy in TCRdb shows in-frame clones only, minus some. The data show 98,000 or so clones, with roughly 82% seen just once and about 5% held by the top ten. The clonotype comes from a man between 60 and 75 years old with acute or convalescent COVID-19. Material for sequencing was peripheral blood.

CDR3 residues: CSVERDYEQYF. The DNA for the CDR3 is TGCAGCGTTGAGAGAGACTACGAGCAGTACTTC. The chain combines TRBV29-1 with TRBJ2-7; D not certain. Germline assignment: CDR1 SQVTM and CDR2 ANQGSEA. V was trimmed by 3 bases and J by 3 bases, leaving 6 bases between them. CDR3 size: 11 residues.